These T cell receptor beta chains were read from a single sample in a study of blood T cell repertoires in COVID-19. Here immunoSEQ multiplex PCR was the method, and the copy in TCRdb shows in-frame clones only, minus some. The table records tens of thousands of clones, almost 85% of them present only once. Sequenced input: peripheral blood. The receptors originated from an elderly man with active or convalescent COVID-19. CDR3s include the opening cysteine and the closing phenylalanine or tryptophan. The order of the fields is V gene, J gene, D gene, CDR3 protein. The D gene is left open where the match is weak.

V: TRBV7-9
J: TRBJ2-7
D: TRBD2
CDR3: CASSLGLAVYEQYF

V: TRBV2
J: TRBJ2-3
D: TRBD2
CDR3: CASRGRGSTDTQYF

V: TRBV2
J: TRBJ1-2
D: -
CDR3: CATPGGKSGYTF

V: TRBV12-3/TRBV12-4
J: TRBJ2-7
D: -
CDR3: CASSRTPAYEQYF

V: TRBV30
J: TRBJ2-2
D: -
CDR3: CAWKRGWGTGELFF

V: TRBV30
J: TRBJ2-7
D: -
CDR3: CAWRSGQSYEQYF

V: TRBV3-1/TRBV3-2
J: TRBJ2-6
D: TRBD2
CDR3: CASSQDFSGSRWANVLTF

V: TRBV19
J: TRBJ1-5
D: TRBD1
CDR3: CASSIDRGHNQPQHF

V: TRBV30
J: TRBJ1-2
D: -
CDR3: CAWGQIYGYTF

V: TRBV28
J: TRBJ1-1
D: TRBD1
CDR3: CASSFGTGNTEAFF

V: TRBV19
J: TRBJ1-5
D: -
CDR3: CASSIRGQPQHF

V: TRBV3-1/TRBV3-2
J: TRBJ1-3
D: -
CDR3: CASSLAGAGNTIYF

V: TRBV29-1
J: TRBJ1-1
D: -
CDR3: CSVALMENTEAFF

V: TRBV28
J: TRBJ2-1
D: -
CDR3: CASSSPTEYNEQFF

V: TRBV2
J: TRBJ1-2
D: -
CDR3: CASTGGSYGYGYTF

V: TRBV4-2
J: TRBJ2-1
D: TRBD2
CDR3: CASSQDTRPSGGDEQFF

V: TRBV19
J: TRBJ2-6
D: TRBD1
CDR3: CASGGDRVRAGANVLTF

V: TRBV6-2/TRBV6-3
J: TRBJ2-7
D: -
CDR3: CASSYSPGAHEQYF

V: TRBV19
J: TRBJ2-6
D: TRBD1
CDR3: CATSGGSGGANVLTF

V: TRBV5-4
J: TRBJ2-5
D: TRBD2
CDR3: CASSLGGRAPSQTQYF

V: TRBV7-2
J: TRBJ2-2
D: TRBD2
CDR3: CASSAGLGAGELFF

V: TRBV5-5
J: TRBJ2-7
D: TRBD2
CDR3: CASNGLAGGYFYEQYF

V: TRBV27
J: TRBJ2-1
D: TRBD2
CDR3: CASSTGTSGRNEQFF

V: TRBV20-1
J: TRBJ2-1
D: TRBD2
CDR3: CSASSGRDNEQFF

V: TRBV24-1
J: TRBJ2-7
D: TRBD1
CDR3: CATTTGTGQTYEQYF

V: TRBV4-3
J: TRBJ2-3
D: -
CDR3: CASSQDQAQNRQYF

V: TRBV5-6
J: TRBJ2-1
D: -
CDR3: CASSLVNGEQFF

V: TRBV5-1
J: TRBJ2-2
D: TRBD2
CDR3: CASSLEGLAGVPGELFF

V: TRBV3-1/TRBV3-2
J: TRBJ1-1
D: -
CDR3: CASSQVLGDTEAFF

V: TRBV11-2
J: TRBJ2-6
D: -
CDR3: CASSASSGANVLTF

V: TRBV6-1
J: TRBJ1-1
D: -
CDR3: CASSELGTEAFF

V: TRBV5-5
J: TRBJ2-1
D: TRBD1
CDR3: CASSLEQGLYNEQFF

V: TRBV15
J: TRBJ2-1
D: TRBD2
CDR3: CATSVTYRDYFF

V: TRBV15
J: TRBJ2-1
D: TRBD2
CDR3: CATSRDGEGGRRFYEQFF

V: TRBV20-1
J: TRBJ1-2
D: -
CDR3: CSASVRLGRYTF

V: TRBV20-1
J: TRBJ1-1
D: -
CDR3: CSASGVNGGSEAFF

V: TRBV10-2
J: TRBJ1-1
D: TRBD1
CDR3: CASNRQGTGTEAFF

V: TRBV9
J: TRBJ2-1
D: TRBD2
CDR3: CASSLDGTSGRAMNEQFF

V: TRBV6-2/TRBV6-3
J: TRBJ2-7
D: -
CDR3: CASSYFGGYEQYF

V: TRBV6-5
J: TRBJ2-7
D: -
CDR3: CASSYSRLREQYF

V: TRBV10-3
J: TRBJ2-1
D: TRBD2
CDR3: CAMGVTGAGGQGEQFF

V: TRBV5-1
J: TRBJ2-3
D: TRBD1
CDR3: CASSKDRGRVTQYF

V: TRBV3-1/TRBV3-2
J: TRBJ1-1
D: TRBD1
CDR3: CASSRRQGQTEAFF

V: TRBV5-5
J: TRBJ2-7
D: TRBD1
CDR3: CASNQGAGYEQYF

V: TRBV18
J: TRBJ2-1
D: TRBD2
CDR3: CASSPKVAGGNEQFF

V: TRBV6-2/TRBV6-3
J: TRBJ2-7
D: TRBD2
CDR3: CASSYAGAHEQYF

V: TRBV19
J: TRBJ1-1
D: -
CDR3: CASSQRATEAFF

V: TRBV6-2/TRBV6-3
J: TRBJ2-3
D: -
CDR3: CASSYVSFADTQYF

V: TRBV24-1
J: TRBJ1-5
D: -
CDR3: CATSDAGGEPQHF

V: TRBV19
J: TRBJ2-3
D: TRBD2
CDR3: CASSMRREAGNTDTQYF

V: TRBV2
J: TRBJ2-2
D: -
CDR3: CASSGRDGELFF

V: TRBV29-1
J: TRBJ2-1
D: -
CDR3: CSVAGGVYKFF

V: TRBV7-6
J: TRBJ2-5
D: -
CDR3: CASSLSMGPEETQYF

V: TRBV27
J: TRBJ2-3
D: TRBD2
CDR3: CASRRTGTSSTDTQYF

V: TRBV7-9
J: TRBJ2-1
D: TRBD1
CDR3: CASSRQGPFHNEQFF